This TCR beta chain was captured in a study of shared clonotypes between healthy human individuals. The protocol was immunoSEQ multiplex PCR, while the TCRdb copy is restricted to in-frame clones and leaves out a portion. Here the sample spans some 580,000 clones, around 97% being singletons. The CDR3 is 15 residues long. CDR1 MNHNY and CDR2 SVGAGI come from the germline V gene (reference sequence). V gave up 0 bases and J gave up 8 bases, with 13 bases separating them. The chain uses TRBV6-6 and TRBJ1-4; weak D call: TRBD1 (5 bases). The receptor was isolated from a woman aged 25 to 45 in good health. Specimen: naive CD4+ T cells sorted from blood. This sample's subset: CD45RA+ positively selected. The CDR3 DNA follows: TGTGCCAGCAGTTACTCCGGGGGAGGTGAGGAAAAACTGTTTTTT. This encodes CASSYSGGGEEKLFF.